Below are 13 T cell receptor beta chains sequenced from a single sample in a study of blood T cell repertoires in COVID-19. TCRdb keeps only in-frame clones here, not all; method: immunoSEQ multiplex PCR. The sample contains approximately 490,000 clones, about nine tenths of which appear only once. Sequencing was carried out using PBMCs or T cells enriched from blood (not recorded which). The source of these receptors is a woman aged 55-75 years who had recovered from COVID-19.

This clone has just one count. This rearrangement joins TRBV18 to TRBJ1-5; perhaps TRBD1 as D (6 bases). Germline V gene sequence: CDR1 KGHSH, CDR2 LQKENI. The CDR3 consists of 14 residues. V lost 8 bases to trimming and J lost 3 bases, with 14 bases between them. The DNA of the CDR3 is TGTGCCAGCCCGCCTTACAGGGCCAATCAGCCCCAGCATTTT. It codes for CASPPYRANQPQHF.

The V gene is TRBV10-3, the J gene TRBJ1-6, with D unclear. The CDR3 extends over 12 amino acids. V shed 9 bases and J shed 7 bases, with 10 bases lying between them. The germline V gene has CDR1 ENHRY and CDR2 SYGVKD. The CDR3 spells CAIKGENSPLHF. The DNA for the CDR3 is TGTGCCATAAAGGGAGAGAATTCACCCCTCCACTTT.

The chain carries TRBV2 and TRBJ1-1, with TRBD1 as a possible D gene (5 bases). The CDR3 is 15 amino acids. Deletions cut 2 bases from V and 1 base from J, with 11 bases between. CDR1 is SNHLY and CDR2 is FYNNEI in the germline V gene. In DNA, the CDR3 is TGTGCCAGCAGTGAATATCGGGGGGAGAACACTGAAGCTTTCTTT. Translating it yields CASSEYRGENTEAFF.

This clone appeared once. The gene calls are TRBV29-1 and TRBJ1-1; the D is unclear. Trimming took off 4 bases at V and 0 bases at J, with 6 bases between the two ends. This CDR3 has 12 amino acids. Germline CDR1 is SQVTM and CDR2 is ANQGSEA. CDR3 protein: CSVGGMNTEAFF. The CDR3 DNA sequence: TGCAGCGTTGGAGGGATGAACACTGAAGCTTTCTTT.

V usage is TRBV24-1 and J usage is TRBJ2-1; 12 bases map to TRBD2. V lost 4 bases to trimming and J lost 0 bases; unmatched junction nucleotides: 9. The CDR3 loop spans 19 amino acids. Germline V lookup: CDR1 KGHDR, CDR2 SFDVKD. The chain's CDR3 is CATSEPSGGGLSSYNEQFF. The CDR3 DNA sequence: TGTGCCACCAGTGAACCTAGCGGGGGGGGATTAAGCTCCTACAATGAGCAGTTCTTC.

The chain joins TRBV5-8 to TRBJ2-1; D is possibly TRBD1 (6 bases). V was cut by 9 bases and J by 9 bases, with 25 bases left in between. From germline, CDR1 is SGHTS and CDR2 YDEGEE. The CDR3 is 15 amino acids. CDR3 amino acids: CAITDSLGGRTEQFF. The CDR3 DNA is TGTGCCATAACGGACAGCCTGGGTGGTCGCACTGAGCAGTTCTTC.

J is TRBJ2-5 and V is TRBV9, with a tentative D call TRBD2 (7 bases). The CDR3 is 13 amino acids. Trimming stripped 4 bases from V and 5 bases from J, with 12 bases between. Germline CDR1 and CDR2: SGDLS and YYNGEE. CDR3 DNA: TGTGCCAGCAGCACACAGGGAGGGGAGACCCAGTACTTC. It translates to CASSTQGGETQYF.

The genes are TRBV11-2 and TRBJ2-2; D is perhaps TRBD1 (5 bases). CDR1 is SGHAT and CDR2 is FQNNGV in the germline V gene. V was shortened by 0 bases and J by 7 bases, with 9 bases between the two germline ends. The CDR3 contains 14 residues. The CDR3 coding sequence is TGTGCCAGCAGCTTAGACAGGGAAGGCGGGGAGCTGTTTTTT. Protein product: CASSLDREGGELFF. The full variable domain, rest sourced from reference TRBV11-2 and TRBJ2-2, is EAGVAQSPRYKIIEKRQSVAFWCNPISGHATLYWYQQILGQGPKLLIQFQNNGVVDDSQLPKDRFSAERLKGVDSTLKIQPAKLEDSAVYLCASSLDREGGELFFGEGSRLTVL.

This chain joins TRBV5-5 and TRBJ1-4; D may be TRBD1 (6 bases). This CDR3 region has 15 residues. Deletions cut 4 bases from V and 1 base from J, with 11 bases between. Germline V lookup: CDR1 SGHKS, CDR2 YYEKEE (reference sequence). CDR3 bases: TGTGCCAGCAGCGTACAGGGCGGAACTAATGAAAAACTGTTTTTT. Protein: CASSVQGGTNEKLFF.

The CDR3: CASSVVVNTEAFF. CDR3 nucleotides: TGTGCCAGCAGCGTAGTAGTGAACACTGAAGCTTTCTTT. The rearrangement joins TRBV9 to TRBJ1-1; D is unresolved. Trimming left V 0 bases short and J 0 bases short, with 3 bases between. This CDR3 has 13 residues. Germline-derived CDR1 and CDR2 are SGDLS and YYNGEE.

The chain links TRBV11-2 to TRBJ2-7; weak D call: TRBD2 (7 bases). The V gene's germline CDR1 is SGHAT and CDR2 FQNNGV. Trimming left V 1 base short and J 3 bases short, with 16 bases between. This CDR3 contains 16 residues. CDR3 loop: CASSLGGGRGNYEQYF. The CDR3 nucleotides read TGTGCCAGCAGCTTAGGCGGGGGCCGGGGTAACTACGAGCAGTACTTC. Supplemented by reference TRBV11-2 and TRBJ2-7, the full variable domain reads EAGVAQSPRYKIIEKRQSVAFWCNPISGHATLYWYQQILGQGPKLLIQFQNNGVVDDSQLPKDRFSAERLKGVDSTLKIQPAKLEDSAVYLCASSLGGGRGNYEQYFGPGTRLTVT.

This chain links TRBV2 with TRBJ1-1; TRBD1 is a possible D gene (5 bases). Germline V gene data show CDR1 as SNHLY and CDR2 as FYNNEI. V gave up 7 bases and J gave up 2 bases, with 26 bases separating them. The CDR3 extends over 18 amino acids. The CDR3 is CASTPQKGTGDPNTEAFF. The CDR3 nucleotides are TGTGCCAGCACCCCCCAGAAAGGGACGGGAGATCCAAACACTGAAGCTTTCTTT.

The rearrangement links TRBV27 to TRBJ1-2; 9 positions agree with TRBD1. The germline CDR1 and CDR2 sequences are MNHEY and SMNVEV (reference sequence). V dropped 5 bases and J dropped 8; count of bases not matched to a gene: 9. The CDR3 has 14 residues. This CDR3 reads CASSGLGQGWGYTF. The DNA for the CDR3 is TGTGCCAGCAGTGGACTCGGACAGGGGTGGGGCTACACCTTC.